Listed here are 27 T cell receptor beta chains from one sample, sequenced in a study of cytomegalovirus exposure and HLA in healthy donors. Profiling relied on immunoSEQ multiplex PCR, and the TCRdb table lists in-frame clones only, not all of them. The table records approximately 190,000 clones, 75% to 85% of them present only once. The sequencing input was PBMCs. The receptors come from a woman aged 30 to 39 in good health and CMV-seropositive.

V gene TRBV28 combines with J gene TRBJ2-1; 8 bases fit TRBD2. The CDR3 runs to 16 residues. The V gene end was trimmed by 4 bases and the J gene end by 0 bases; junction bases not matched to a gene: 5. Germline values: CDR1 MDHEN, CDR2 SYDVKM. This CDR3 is CASSSTSGFSYNEQFF. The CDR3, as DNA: TGTGCCAGCAGTTCTACTAGCGGATTCTCCTACAATGAGCAGTTCTTC.

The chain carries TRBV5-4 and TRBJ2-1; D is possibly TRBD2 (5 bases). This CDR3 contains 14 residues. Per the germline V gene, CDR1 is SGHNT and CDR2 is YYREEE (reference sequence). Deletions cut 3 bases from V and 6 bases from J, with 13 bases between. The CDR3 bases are TGTGCCAGCAGCTCCCACACTAGTTCCAATGAGCAGTTCTTC. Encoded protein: CASSSHTSSNEQFF.

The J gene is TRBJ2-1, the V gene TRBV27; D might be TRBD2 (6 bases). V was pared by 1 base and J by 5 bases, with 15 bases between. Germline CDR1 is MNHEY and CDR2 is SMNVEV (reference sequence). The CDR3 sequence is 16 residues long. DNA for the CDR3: TGTGCCAGCAGTTTATGGATGGGTAGCGGTAACAATGAGCAGTTCTTC. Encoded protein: CASSLWMGSGNNEQFF.

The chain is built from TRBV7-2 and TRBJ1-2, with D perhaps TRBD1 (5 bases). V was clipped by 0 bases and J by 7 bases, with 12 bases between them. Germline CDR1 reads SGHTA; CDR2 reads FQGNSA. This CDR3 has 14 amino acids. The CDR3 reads CASSLARQGGGYTF. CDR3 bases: TGTGCCAGCAGCTTAGCGAGGCAGGGTGGTGGCTACACCTTC.

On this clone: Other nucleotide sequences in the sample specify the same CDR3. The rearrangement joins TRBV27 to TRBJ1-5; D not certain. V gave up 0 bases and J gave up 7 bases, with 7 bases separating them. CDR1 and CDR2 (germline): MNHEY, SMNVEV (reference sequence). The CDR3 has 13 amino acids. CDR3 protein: CASSLSGVQPQHF. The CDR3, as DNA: TGTGCCAGCAGTTTATCTGGAGTGCAGCCCCAGCATTTT.

The CDR3 protein is CASSFPGSTPSEDQPQHF. The CDR3 DNA is TGTGCCAGCAGTTTCCCGGGGAGCACGCCCTCGGAAGATCAGCCCCAGCATTTT. This chain joins TRBV28 and TRBJ1-5; D remains ambiguous. The CDR3 spans 18 residues. Germline values: CDR1 MDHEN, CDR2 SYDVKM. With 3 bases removed from V and 5 bases from J, the gap between germline ends came to 23 bases.

The CDR3 coding sequence is TGTGCCAGCAGCTTTCTCACAGGGGGCTCCGAGCAGTACTTC. This encodes CASSFLTGGSEQYF. J is TRBJ2-7 and V is TRBV9; 9 bases are shared with TRBD1. The CDR3 totals 14 residues. In germline, CDR1 is SGDLS, CDR2 YYNGEE. V lost 4 bases, J lost 6 bases, and 8 bases stayed unmatched. Supplemented by reference TRBV9 and TRBJ2-7, the full variable domain reads DSGVTQTPKHLITATGQRVTLRCSPRSGDLSVYWYQQSLDQGLQFLIQYYNGEERAKGNILERFSAQQFPDLHSELNLSSLELGDSALYFCASSFLTGGSEQYFGPGTRLTVT.

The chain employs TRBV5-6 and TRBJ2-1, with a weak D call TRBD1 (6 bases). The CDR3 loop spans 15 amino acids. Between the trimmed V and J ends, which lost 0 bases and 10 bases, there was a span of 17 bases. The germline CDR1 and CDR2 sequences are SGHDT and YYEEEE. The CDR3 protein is CASSLERGRGMEQFF. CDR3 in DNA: TGTGCCAGCAGCTTGGAAAGGGGTAGGGGGATGGAGCAGTTCTTC.

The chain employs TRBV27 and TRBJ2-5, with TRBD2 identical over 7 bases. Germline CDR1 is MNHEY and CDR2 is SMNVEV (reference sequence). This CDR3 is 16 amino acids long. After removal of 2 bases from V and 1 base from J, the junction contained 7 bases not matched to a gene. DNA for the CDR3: TGTGCCAGCAGTTTAACGGCGGGGGATAGCCAAGAGACCCAGTACTTC. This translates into CASSLTAGDSQETQYF.

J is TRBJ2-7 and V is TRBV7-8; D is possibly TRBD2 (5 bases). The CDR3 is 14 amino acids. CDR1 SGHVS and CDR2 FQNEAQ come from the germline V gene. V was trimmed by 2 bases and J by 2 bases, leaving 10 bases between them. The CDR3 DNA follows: TGTGCCAGCAGCTTAAGGTCCGGGGCCTACGAGCAGTACTTC. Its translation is CASSLRSGAYEQYF.

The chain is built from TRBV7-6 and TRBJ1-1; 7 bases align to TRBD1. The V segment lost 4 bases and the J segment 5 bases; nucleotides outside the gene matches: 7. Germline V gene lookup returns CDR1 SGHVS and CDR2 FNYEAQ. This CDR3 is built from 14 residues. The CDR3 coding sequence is TGTGCCAGCAGCTCAACAGGGGTTGGAACTGAAGCTTTCTTT. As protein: CASSSTGVGTEAFF. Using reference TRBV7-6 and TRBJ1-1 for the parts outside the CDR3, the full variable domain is GAGVSQSPRYKVTKRGQDVALRCDPISGHVSLYWYRQALGQGPEFLTYFNYEAQQDKSGLPNDRFSAERPEGSISTLTIQRTEQRDSAMYRCASSSTGVGTEAFFGQGTRLTVV.

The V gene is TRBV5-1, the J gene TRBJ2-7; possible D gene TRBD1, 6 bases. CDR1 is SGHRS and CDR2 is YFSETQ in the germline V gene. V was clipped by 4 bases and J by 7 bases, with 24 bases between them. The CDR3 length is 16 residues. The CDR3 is CASSRRVGAGEREQYF. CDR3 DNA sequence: TGCGCCAGCAGCCGGCGGGTCGGGGCAGGGGAAAGGGAGCAGTACTTC.

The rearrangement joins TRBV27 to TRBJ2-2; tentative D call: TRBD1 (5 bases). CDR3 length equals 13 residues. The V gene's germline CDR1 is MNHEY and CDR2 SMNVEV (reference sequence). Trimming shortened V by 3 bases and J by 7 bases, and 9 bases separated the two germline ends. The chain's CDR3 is CASSFQGLGELFF. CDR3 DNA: TGTGCCAGCAGTTTTCAGGGCCTCGGGGAGCTGTTTTTT.

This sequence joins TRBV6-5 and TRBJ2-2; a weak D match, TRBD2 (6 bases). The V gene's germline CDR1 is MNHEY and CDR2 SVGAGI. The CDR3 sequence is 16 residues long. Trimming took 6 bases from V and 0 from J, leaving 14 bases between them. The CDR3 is CASSYRGLANTGELFF. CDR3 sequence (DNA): TGTGCCAGCAGCTACCGGGGACTCGCGAACACCGGGGAGCTGTTTTTT.

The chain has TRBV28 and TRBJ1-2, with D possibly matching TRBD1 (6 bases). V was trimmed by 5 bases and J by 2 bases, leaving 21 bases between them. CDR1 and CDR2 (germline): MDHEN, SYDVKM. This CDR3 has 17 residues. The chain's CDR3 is CASSQDWYPQGNYGYTF. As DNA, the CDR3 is TGTGCCAGCAGTCAAGATTGGTACCCACAGGGAAACTATGGCTACACCTTC.

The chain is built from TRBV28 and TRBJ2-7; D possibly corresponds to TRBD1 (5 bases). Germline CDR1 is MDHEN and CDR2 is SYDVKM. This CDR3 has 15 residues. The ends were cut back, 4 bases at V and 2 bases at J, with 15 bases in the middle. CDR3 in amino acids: CASSSRDRSAYEQYF. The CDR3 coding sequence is TGTGCCAGCAGTTCCAGGGATAGGAGCGCCTACGAGCAGTACTTC.

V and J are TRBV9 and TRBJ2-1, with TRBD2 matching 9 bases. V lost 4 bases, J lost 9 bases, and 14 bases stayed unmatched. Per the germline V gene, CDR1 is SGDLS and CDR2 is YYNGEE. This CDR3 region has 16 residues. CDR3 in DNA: TGTGCCAGCAGCCCCCACGGGCGGGAGGGCCTCGGTGAGCAGTTCTTC. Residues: CASSPHGREGLGEQFF.

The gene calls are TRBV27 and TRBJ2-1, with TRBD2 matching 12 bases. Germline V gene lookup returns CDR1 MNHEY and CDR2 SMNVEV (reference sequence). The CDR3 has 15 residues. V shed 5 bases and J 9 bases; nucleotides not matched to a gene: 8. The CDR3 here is CASSPRLAGDVEQFF. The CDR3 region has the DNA TGTGCCAGCAGTCCCCGACTAGCGGGAGATGTTGAGCAGTTCTTC.

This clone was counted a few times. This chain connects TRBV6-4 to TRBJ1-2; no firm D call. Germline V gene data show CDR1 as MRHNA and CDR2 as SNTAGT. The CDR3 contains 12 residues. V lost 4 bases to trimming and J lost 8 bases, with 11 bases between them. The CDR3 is CASSGPGGGYTF. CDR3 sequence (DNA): TGTGCCAGCAGTGGGCCCGGCGGCGGCTACACCTTC.

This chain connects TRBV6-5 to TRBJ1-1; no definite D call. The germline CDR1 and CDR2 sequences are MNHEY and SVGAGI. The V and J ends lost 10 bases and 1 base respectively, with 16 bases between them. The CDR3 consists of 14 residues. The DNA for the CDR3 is TGTGCCACCCAACGGGCGGGCGAGAACACTGAAGCTTTCTTT. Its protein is CATQRAGENTEAFF.

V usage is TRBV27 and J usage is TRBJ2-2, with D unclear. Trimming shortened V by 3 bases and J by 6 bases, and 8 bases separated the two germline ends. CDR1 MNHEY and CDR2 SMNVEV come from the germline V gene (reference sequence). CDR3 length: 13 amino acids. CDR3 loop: CASSLSGPGELFF. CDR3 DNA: TGTGCCAGCAGTTTGAGTGGGCCCGGGGAGCTGTTTTTT.

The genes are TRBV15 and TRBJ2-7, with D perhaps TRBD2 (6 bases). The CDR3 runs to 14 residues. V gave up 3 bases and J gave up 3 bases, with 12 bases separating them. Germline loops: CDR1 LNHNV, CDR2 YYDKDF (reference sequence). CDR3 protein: CATSSWGVSYEQYF. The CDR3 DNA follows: TGTGCCACCAGCAGCTGGGGGGTAAGCTACGAGCAGTACTTC.

CDR3 DNA: TGTGCCAGCAGTTACCTGGCAGGAACCTACACCTTC. Translating it yields CASSYLAGTYTF. The genes are TRBV6-5 and TRBJ1-2; D gene unclear. This CDR3 has 12 residues. Germline lookup yields CDR1 MNHEY and CDR2 SVGAGI. V was shortened by 2 bases and J by 10 bases, with 11 bases between the two germline ends.

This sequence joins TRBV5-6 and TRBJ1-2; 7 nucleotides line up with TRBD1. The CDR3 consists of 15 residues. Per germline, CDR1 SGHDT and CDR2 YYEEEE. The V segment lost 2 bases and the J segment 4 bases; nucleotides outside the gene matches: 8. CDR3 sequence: CASSFLRTGGYGYTF. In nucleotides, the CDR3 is TGTGCCAGCAGCTTTCTTCGGACAGGAGGCTATGGCTACACCTTC.

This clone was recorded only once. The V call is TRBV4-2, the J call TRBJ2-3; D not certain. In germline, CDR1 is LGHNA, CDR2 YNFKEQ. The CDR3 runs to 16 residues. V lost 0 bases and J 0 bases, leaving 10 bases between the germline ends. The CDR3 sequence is CASSQDRKFSTDTQYF. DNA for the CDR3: TGTGCCAGCAGCCAAGATCGTAAATTTAGCACAGATACGCAGTATTTT.

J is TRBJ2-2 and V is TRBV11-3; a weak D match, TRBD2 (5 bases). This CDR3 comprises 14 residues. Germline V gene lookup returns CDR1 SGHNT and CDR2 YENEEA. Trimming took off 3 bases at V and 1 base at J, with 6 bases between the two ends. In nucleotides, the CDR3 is TGTGCCAGCAGCTTTGGACTGAACACCGGGGAGCTGTTTTTT. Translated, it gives CASSFGLNTGELFF.

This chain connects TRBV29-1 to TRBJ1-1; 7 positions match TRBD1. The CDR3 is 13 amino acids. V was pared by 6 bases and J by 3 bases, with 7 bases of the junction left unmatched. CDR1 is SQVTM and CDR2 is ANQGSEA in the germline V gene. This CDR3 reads CSVRHRGDTEAFF. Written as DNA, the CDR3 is TGCAGCGTGAGGCACAGGGGTGACACTGAAGCTTTCTTT.